This paragraph reports one T cell receptor (beta chain). Antigen: not known. The entry originates in a study of T cells in Graves' hyperthyroidism and ophthalmopathy. Amplification yielded TCR beta CDR3 regions, with RNA transcripts as the source. When the TCR CDR3 underwent first-round RT-PCR, the HTBI primer set was used. TCRdb called the multiplex PCR reads again in MiXCR, with one record for every CDR3 protein. Altogether approximately 600,000 distinct CDR3 sequences are present, around 15% being singletons, with the ten largest covering around 4.1%. J was trimmed by 10 bases and V by 2 bases; bases with no gene match: 2. The CDR3 totals 12 residues. Study results and caveats: A model of 13 V-J pairs discriminated ophthalmopathy from stable hyperthyroidism.

This TCR derives from a woman in her 40s with Graves' ophthalmopathy. Material for sequencing was blood. The J gene is TRBJ2-5, the V gene TRBV12-3 or TRBV12-4; TRBD2 aligns across 9 bases. The CDR3 protein is CASSLSGRYQYF. The CDR3 nucleotides read TGTGCCAGCAGTTTAAGCGGGAGGTACCAGTACTTC.